These T cell receptor beta chains were read from a single sample in a study of graft-versus-host responses after intestinal transplantation. Only in-frame clones appear in the TCRdb table, and some are missing; sequencing was by immunoSEQ multiplex PCR. Altogether 50,000 to 75,000 clones are present, over 90% being singletons, with the ten largest covering less than 2%. Their target antigens are unknown. The specimen comprised unstimulated CD8+ T cells sorted from spleen or lymph node cells, sampled before transplant. The source is a human donor who was the organ donor for an intestinal transplant. The CDR3 runs from the conserved cysteine through the conserved F or W. The D gene is left open where the match is weak. Only some rows state a clone size, as once, few, many or a class for expanded clones.

TRBJ2-7 13 TRBV25-1 NA NA TGTGCCAGCAGTGAATCGGGACTCTACGAGCAGTACTTC CASSESGLYEQYF
TRBJ2-2 15 TRBV4-2 once NA TGTGCCAGCAGCCAAGTGTCCGGGAGTACCGGGGAGCTGTTTTTT CASSQVSGSTGELFF
TRBJ2-7 15 TRBV27 NA NA TGTGCCAGCAGCCTCGGATGGCCGGGTGTCTACGAGCAGTACTTC CASSLGWPGVYEQYF
TRBJ2-7 15 TRBV14 NA NA TGTGCCAGCAGCCAAGACCCAGCGGGTTACTACGAGCAGTACTTC CASSQDPAGYYEQYF
TRBJ2-1 16 TRBV6-1 NA NA TGTGCCAGCAGTGAATGGCTGGAGACGGTAATCAATGAGCAGTTCTTC CASSEWLETVINEQFF
TRBJ1-1 14 TRBV5-1 NA TRBD1 TGCGCCAGCAGCGTACAGGGGTATGGCACTGAAGCTTTCTTT CASSVQGYGTEAFF
TRBJ2-3 12 TRBV5-6 NA NA TGTGCCAGCAGCCCCTCCCGGGAGACGCAGTATTTT CASSPSRETQYF
TRBJ2-1 14 TRBV13 NA TRBD1 TGTGCCAGCAGCTCCAGGGGGCCCAACAATGAGCAGTTCTTC CASSSRGPNNEQFF
TRBJ2-7 16 TRBV9 NA NA TGTGCCAGCAGCGTAGGGGTGGGAGTAAGCTCCTACGAGCAGTACTTC CASSVGVGVSSYEQYF
TRBJ2-1 14 TRBV19 NA TRBD2 TGTGCCAGCGGCGGGGGACTAGCGGCCAATGAGCAGTTCTTC CASGGGLAANEQFF
TRBJ1-2 14 TRBV6-5 few TRBD1 TGTGCCAGCAGTTACGGGACAGATCACTATGGCTACACCTTC CASSYGTDHYGYTF
TRBJ2-7 15 TRBV7-9 NA NA TGTGCCAGCAGCTTTGATCGGGGGGCCTCCTACGAGCAGTACTTC CASSFDRGASYEQYF
TRBJ2-3 17 TRBV9 NA NA TGTGCCAGCAGCGTAGTAGGAGGGAGCGGGAGCACAGATACGCAGTATTTT CASSVVGGSGSTDTQYF
TRBJ1-1 13 TRBV30 NA NA TGTGCCTGGAGTCGAACACTGAACACTGAAGCTTTCTTT CAWSRTLNTEAFF
TRBJ2-1 16 TRBV5-5 NA TRBD2 TGTGCCAGCAGCTTTCCCGCGGGAGTGTATTACAATGAGCAGTTCTTC CASSFPAGVYYNEQFF
TRBJ1-1 14 TRBV30 NA NA TGTGCCTGGAGTCTCAGGGAGGAGGACACTGAAGCTTTCTTT CAWSLREEDTEAFF
TRBJ1-1 13 TRBV6-5 NA NA TGTGCCAGCAGTTTAGGGGTGAACACTGAAGCTTTCTTT CASSLGVNTEAFF